The present entry profiles one TCR beta chain with its context. The target antigen is unknown. Losses at the gene ends were 10 bases for V and 3 bases for J; bases not matched to a gene: 10. CDR3 length equals 17 residues. The germline gives CDR1 WNHNN, CDR2 SYGVQD (reference sequence). This entry is derived from a study of neoadjuvant anti-PD-1 for oral cavity cancer. Study-level background: Before surgery, most patients got three to four biweekly 3 mg/kg nivolumab doses. Patients without progression got a fourth dose around day 43.

Time point noted: after neoadjuvant nivolumab, at surgical resection. Cohort: HPV-negative, locally advanced oral cavity squamous cell carcinoma patients. The data were produced by immunoSEQ multiplex PCR, yet TCRdb's version contains in-frame clones alone and is incomplete. Among some 61,000 clones listed, roughly 84% were seen once. General study results and limits: Higher pretreatment Treg/Th17 ratios tracked higher pretreatment blood clonality.

The clonotype was recovered from a person aged 35-79 years with oral cavity squamous cell carcinoma. The sequencing used PBMCs, collected after nivolumab (anti-PD-1) treatment. The chain is built from TRBV10-1 and TRBJ2-3, with 16 bases that match TRBD2. The DNA of the CDR3 is TGCGCCACTATGGGACTAGCGGGAGGGGGGGAGACAGATACGCAGTATTTT. Translating it yields CATMGLAGGGETDTQYF.